This TCR beta chain stems from a study of Ad26.COV2.S vaccination and SARS-CoV-2 variants. About the study: Trial arm assignment for the donor was COV1001 Ad26.COV2.S. Into the muscle, Ad26.COV2.S was dosed once or twice, 56 days apart.

Treatment defined: around 19 received Ad26.COV2.S at low or high dose, single or two shots; roughly five received placebo; per-sample allocation not given. After the first vaccine or placebo injection, samples were drawn on day 63. Expression of Wuhan-strain SARS-CoV-2 spike came from the Ad26 vector that formed the vaccine. Broader study findings: Total T cell responses were possibly underestimated by TCR breadth and depth analyses.

Comment on this clone: Antigen: not known.

This CDR3 is built from 16 residues. Trimming removed 1 base from V and 5 bases from J; junction bases left unmatched: 5. Germline values: CDR1 SGDLS, CDR2 YYNGEE. TCRdb keeps only in-frame clones here, not all; method: immunoSEQ multiplex PCR. This sample yields about 440,000 clones, of which about 90% are seen a single time; more than 3.5% belongs to the top ten. The sequencing here drew on peripheral blood, taken in a trial of Ad26.COV2.S vaccine versus placebo. The gene calls are TRBV9 and TRBJ2-3, with 12 bases aligning to TRBD2. This receptor was taken from a person aged 18 to 59 who received the Ad26.COV2.S COVID-19 vaccine or a placebo. CDR3 nucleotide sequence: TGTGCCAGCAGCGTATTTTCTAGCGGGAGGGGAGATACGCAGTATTTT. Translation: CASSVFSSGRGDTQYF.